This entry lists 21 T cell receptor beta chains sequenced from one sample in a study of T cells after yellow fever vaccination. MiXCR was run by TCRdb on the 5' RACE reads, yielding one entry per CDR3 protein. The sample records roughly 79,000 distinct CDR3 sequences, around 7.8% being singletons. Specimen: CD8+ T cells sorted from PBMCs, collected 10 to 11 days after the first yellow fever vaccination. These receptors came from a man aged 18 to 30 who received the YFV17D yellow fever vaccine.

As to this clonotype: This clone may be a read error of a much larger clone one base away. V usage is TRBV14 and J usage is TRBJ2-5, with 7 bases identical to TRBD1. In germline, CDR1 is SGHDN, CDR2 FVKESK. The ends lost 1 base at V and 5 bases at J; junction bases unmatched: 4. The CDR3 extends over 14 amino acids. The CDR3 is CASSQGGQHETQYF. The CDR3 coding sequence is TGTGCCAGCAGCCAAGGGGGACAGCATGAGACCCAGTACTTC. Complete variable domain (other parts from reference TRBV14 and TRBJ2-5): EAGVTQFPSHSVIEKGQTVTLRCDPISGHDNLYWYRRVMGKEIKFLLHFVKESKQDESGMPNNRFLAERTGGTYSTLKVQPAELEDSGVYFCASSQGGQHETQYFGPGTRLLVL.

At least ten counts were recorded for this clonotype. The chain is built from TRBV4-3 and TRBJ2-1, with 8 bases that match TRBD2. J gave up 7 bases and V 3 bases, and 8 bases lay outside the gene matches. This CDR3 is built from 15 residues. Germline V gene data show CDR1 as LGHNA and CDR2 as YSLEER. The CDR3 reads CASSQPSGGRNEQFF. CDR3 bases: TGCGCCAGCAGCCAGCCCAGCGGGGGTAGGAATGAGCAGTTCTTC.

This clonotype was counted ten times or more. The chain links TRBV12-3 or TRBV12-4 to TRBJ2-7; D may match TRBD1 or TRBD2 (5 bases each). V lost 3 bases, J lost 4 bases, and 7 bases lay in between. The CDR3 runs to 12 residues. The CDR3 spells CASSFGAYEQYF. The CDR3 DNA reads TGTGCCAGCAGTTTCGGGGCATACGAGCAGTACTTC.

The gene calls are TRBV7-8 and TRBJ2-1; TRBD2 matches 7 bases. CDR3 size: 15 residues. The germline gives CDR1 SGHVS, CDR2 FQNEAQ. The ends lost 1 base at V and 9 bases at J; junction bases unmatched: 9. The CDR3 DNA sequence: TGTGCCAGCAGCTTAGAGGATGGGGGGGTTGGTGAGCAGTTCTTC. Translating it yields CASSLEDGGVGEQFF.

This clonotype has just a few counts. The chain has TRBV7-9 and TRBJ2-3; maybe TRBD1 (5 bases). Germline V CDR1 and CDR2: SEHNR, FQNEAQ (reference sequence). This CDR3 is built from 14 residues. V was pared by 9 bases and J by 2 bases, with 15 bases between. The CDR3 is CASSGASYTDTQYF. CDR3 DNA sequence: TGTGCCAGTTCTGGGGCTTCCTACACAGATACGCAGTATTTT.

This chain connects TRBV7-9 to TRBJ2-5; D is uncertain. The germline CDR1 and CDR2 sequences are SEHNR and FQNEAQ (reference sequence). This CDR3 spans 15 amino acids. V lost 2 bases, J lost 2 bases, and 12 bases lay in between. CDR3 region: CASSLIEDGQETQYF. The CDR3, as DNA: TGTGCCAGCAGCTTAATCGAGGACGGGCAAGAGACCCAGTACTTC. Drawing the rest from reference TRBV7-9 and TRBJ2-5, the complete variable domain is DTGVSQNPRHKITKRGQNVTFRCDPISEHNRLYWYRQTLGQGPEFLTYFQNEAQLEKSRLLSDRFSAERPKGSFSTLEIQRTEQGDSAMYLCASSLIEDGQETQYFGPGTRLLVL.

The gene calls are TRBV11-2 and TRBJ2-3; 10 nucleotides agree with TRBD2. Germline loops: CDR1 SGHAT, CDR2 FQNNGV. With V trimmed by 0 bases and J by 6 bases, 6 bases remained unmatched. This CDR3 contains 16 residues. The CDR3 loop is CASSLEGAGGLDTQYF. The CDR3, as DNA: TGTGCCAGCAGCTTAGAGGGAGCGGGGGGGCTCGATACGCAGTATTTT.

This chain connects TRBV7-9 to TRBJ2-5, with TRBD1 matching 7 bases. J lost 5 bases, V lost 3 bases, and 6 bases had no gene match. CDR1 is SEHNR, CDR2 FQNEAQ, per germline (reference sequence). This CDR3 comprises 14 residues. Here the CDR3 DNA reads TGTGCCAGCAGCTTGTTAGGGGGCGCGGAGACCCAGTACTTC. It translates to CASSLLGGAETQYF.

V is TRBV15 and J is TRBJ2-3, with a possible D match to TRBD2 (6 bases). The CDR3 has 15 amino acids. Looked up from germline, CDR1 is LNHNV and CDR2 is YYDKDF (reference sequence). V dropped 0 bases and J dropped 6 bases, with 13 bases sitting between them. CDR3: CATSREGGSLDTQYF. The CDR3 DNA sequence: TGTGCCACCAGCAGAGAGGGGGGTTCTCTCGATACGCAGTATTTT.

The table lists this clonotype with a few counts. The rearrangement joins TRBV5-1 to TRBJ1-5, with a weak D call TRBD1 (6 bases). The V and J ends lost 4 bases and 4 bases respectively, with 15 bases between them. The CDR3 loop spans 15 amino acids. CDR1 is SGHRS and CDR2 is YFSETQ in the germline V gene. CDR3 coding DNA: TGCGCCAGCAGCGGTTCAGGGGCCCCAAATCAGCCCCAGCATTTT. Its protein is CASSGSGAPNQPQHF.

In this sample, this clonotype turned up many times. The rearrangement joins TRBV6-1 to TRBJ2-1; TRBD2 aligns across 7 bases. Losses at the gene ends were 5 bases for V and 5 bases for J; bases not matched to a gene: 9. The CDR3 extends over 15 amino acids. The germline CDR1 and CDR2 sequences are MNHNS and SASEGT. The CDR3 nucleotides are TGTGCCAGCAGTCTCTGGGGAGGGGCGAACAATGAGCAGTTCTTC. It translates to CASSLWGGANNEQFF.

This clonotype was seen repeatedly, ten times or more. This chain uses TRBV6-2 or TRBV6-3 with TRBJ2-1; 10 bases agree with TRBD2. Germline CDR1 MNHEY, CDR2 SVGEGT. This CDR3 is built from 15 residues. V lost 6 bases to trimming and J lost 15 bases; unmatched junction nucleotides: 17. The CDR3 DNA sequence: TGTGCCAGCAGCAGCAGCGGGGGGGCACCGGTCGTAGGGTTCTTC. Its translation: CASSSSGGAPVVGFF.

The chain carries TRBV10-3 and TRBJ1-1; 7 bases match TRBD1. CDR3 length: 13 amino acids. CDR1 and CDR2 from the germline V gene are ENHRY and SYGVKD. Germline trimming cut 5 bases from V and 6 bases from J; bases unmatched to any gene: 6. The CDR3 DNA reads TGTGCCATCAGTTCAGGGGGGATTGCTGAAGCTTTCTTT. Translated: CAISSGGIAEAFF.

This clonotype was counted ten times or more. The gene calls are TRBV11-2 and TRBJ2-1, with no clear D. Germline loops: CDR1 SGHAT, CDR2 FQNNGV. Trimming took 3 bases from V and 1 from J, leaving 10 bases between them. The CDR3 has 15 residues. CDR3 sequence reads: CASSFTSLSYNEQFF. CDR3 bases: TGTGCCAGCAGCTTTACCTCGCTATCCTACAATGAGCAGTTCTTC.

This clonotype was seen a handful of times. V and J are TRBV5-6 and TRBJ2-1, with unresolved D. The CDR3 spans 14 residues. Germline CDR1 and CDR2: SGHDT and YYEEEE. Trimming removed 0 bases from V and 8 bases from J, with 12 bases in between. CDR3 bases: TGTGCCAGCAGCTTGGGGAATAATTGGGATGAGCAGTTCTTC. This translates into CASSLGNNWDEQFF.

This clonotype was detected only a few times. V is TRBV7-6 and J is TRBJ1-1, with D perhaps matching TRBD1 (6 bases). Germline assignment: CDR1 SGHVS and CDR2 FNYEAQ. This CDR3 spans 13 amino acids. V was cut by 4 bases and J by 8 bases, with 14 bases left in between. In DNA form, the CDR3 reads TGTGCCAGCAGCTCCAACTCAGGACAGGAAGCTTTCTTT. This sequence encodes CASSSNSGQEAFF.

This clonotype was seen more than once but under ten times. The rearrangement uses TRBV19 and TRBJ1-1, with a possible D match to TRBD1 (5 bases). Germline CDR1 and CDR2: LNHDA and SQIVND (reference sequence). V lost 3 bases and J 1 base, leaving 9 bases between the germline ends. CDR3 length equals 14 residues. The CDR3 loop is CASSMGRQNTEAFF. The CDR3 DNA reads as TGTGCCAGTAGTATGGGACGGCAGAACACTGAAGCTTTCTTT.

This clonotype was counted many times. The V gene is TRBV18, the J gene TRBJ2-1; tentatively, D is TRBD2 (6 bases). This CDR3 has 14 residues. Trimming left V 6 bases short and J 3 bases short, with 12 bases between. Germline V gene sequence: CDR1 KGHSH, CDR2 LQKENI. CDR3 region: CASSPGGVYNEQFF. The DNA of the CDR3 is TGTGCCAGCTCCCCAGGCGGGGTCTACAATGAGCAGTTCTTC.

This clonotype was seen many times. The chain links TRBV6-5 to TRBJ1-5; D not resolved. Between the trimmed V and J ends, which lost 0 bases and 4 bases, there was a span of 7 bases. The length of the CDR3 is 14 residues. Germline CDR1 reads MNHEY; CDR2 reads SVGAGI. CDR3 residues: CASSYSGINQPQHF. DNA for the CDR3: TGTGCCAGCAGTTACTCAGGGATTAATCAGCCCCAGCATTTT.

This clonotype has at least ten counts. The rearrangement links TRBV27 to TRBJ2-2; a possible D gene is TRBD2 (6 bases). Trimming removed 8 bases at V and 4 bases at J, with 20 bases between. The length of the CDR3 is 16 residues. The germline CDR1 and CDR2 sequences are MNHEY and SMNVEV (reference sequence). CDR3 nucleotide sequence: TGTGCCAGCCGGAGCCGACGCGGGGAAGGCACCGGGGAGCTGTTTTTT. This encodes CASRSRRGEGTGELFF.

This clonotype was detected ten times or more. This chain links TRBV12-3 or TRBV12-4 with TRBJ1-5; D is uncertain. This CDR3 region has 15 residues. Between the trimmed V and J ends, which lost 1 base and 2 bases, there was a span of 9 bases. For the CDR3, the DNA is TGTGCCAGCAGTTTAGAATCTAGCCGCAATCAGCCCCAGCATTTT. It specifies CASSLESSRNQPQHF.